This T cell receptor (beta chain) comes out of a study of CD8+ T cells in alopecia areata. Treatment indicated: oral pan-JAK inhibitor, 5-10 mg twice daily. With 3 bases clipped from V and 6 bases from J, the junction kept 7 bases outside the gene matches. The CDR3 is 16 amino acids. Germline CDR1 and CDR2: MNHEY and SMNVEV (reference sequence). In each case, RNA was isolated and then reverse transcribed into cDNA as the sequencing template. Clones were read by immunoSEQ multiplex PCR, and TCRdb kept only the in-frame ones, dropping some. Seen here are roughly 60,000 clones, 40% to 55% observed once, and the top ten hold around 21%.

The chain couples TRBV27 to TRBJ2-1; TRBD2 aligns across 11 bases. The clonotype was recovered from a human donor with alopecia areata. This specimen was CD8+ T cells sorted from blood, taken at roughly week 36, from a patient treated with tofacitinib. CDR3 in amino acids: CASSLVGTSGSNEQFF. CDR3 in DNA: TGTGCCAGCAGTTTGGTAGGGACTAGCGGATCCAATGAGCAGTTCTTC.